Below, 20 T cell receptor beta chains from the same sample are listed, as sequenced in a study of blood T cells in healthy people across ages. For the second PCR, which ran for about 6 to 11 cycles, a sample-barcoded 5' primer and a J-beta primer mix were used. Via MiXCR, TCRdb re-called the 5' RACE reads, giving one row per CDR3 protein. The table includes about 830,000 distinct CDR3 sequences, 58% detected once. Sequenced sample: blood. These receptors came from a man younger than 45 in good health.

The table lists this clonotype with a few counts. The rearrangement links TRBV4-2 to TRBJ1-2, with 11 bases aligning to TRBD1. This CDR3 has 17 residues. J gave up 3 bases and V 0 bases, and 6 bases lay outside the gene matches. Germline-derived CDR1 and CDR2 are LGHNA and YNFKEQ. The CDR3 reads CASSQEDRGRYHYGYTF. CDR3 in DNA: TGTGCCAGCAGCCAAGAGGACAGGGGGCGGTATCACTATGGCTACACCTTC.

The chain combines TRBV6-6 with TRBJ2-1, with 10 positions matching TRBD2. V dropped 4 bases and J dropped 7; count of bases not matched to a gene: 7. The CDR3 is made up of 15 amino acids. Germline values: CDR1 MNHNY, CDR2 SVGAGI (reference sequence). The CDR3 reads CASSSERGGRNEQFF. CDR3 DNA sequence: TGTGCCAGCAGTTCAGAGCGGGGGGGCCGGAATGAGCAGTTCTTC.

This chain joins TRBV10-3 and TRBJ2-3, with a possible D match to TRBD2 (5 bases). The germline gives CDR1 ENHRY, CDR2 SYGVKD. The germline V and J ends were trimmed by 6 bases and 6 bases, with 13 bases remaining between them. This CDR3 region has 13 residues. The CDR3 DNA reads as TGTGCCATCAGCGATCTAGCAGCGGATACGCAGTATTTT. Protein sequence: CAISDLAADTQYF.

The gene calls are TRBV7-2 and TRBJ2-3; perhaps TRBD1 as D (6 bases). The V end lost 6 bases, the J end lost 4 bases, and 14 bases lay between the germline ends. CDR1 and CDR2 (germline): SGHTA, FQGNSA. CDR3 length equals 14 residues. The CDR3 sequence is CASRPGQLADTQYF. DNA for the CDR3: TGTGCCAGCAGACCCGGACAGTTAGCAGATACGCAGTATTTT.

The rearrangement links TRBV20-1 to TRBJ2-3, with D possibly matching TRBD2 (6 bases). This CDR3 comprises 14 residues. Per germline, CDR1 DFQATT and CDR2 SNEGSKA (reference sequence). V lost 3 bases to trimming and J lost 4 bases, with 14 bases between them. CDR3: CSASGLRDPDTQYF. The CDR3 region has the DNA TGCAGTGCTAGCGGGCTGCGGGACCCAGATACGCAGTATTTT.

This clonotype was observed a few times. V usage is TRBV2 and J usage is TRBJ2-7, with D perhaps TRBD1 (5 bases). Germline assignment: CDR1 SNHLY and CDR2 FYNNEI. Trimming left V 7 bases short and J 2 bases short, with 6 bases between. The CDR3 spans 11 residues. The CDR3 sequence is CASKGTYEQYF. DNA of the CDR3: TGTGCCAGCAAGGGGACCTACGAGCAGTACTTC.

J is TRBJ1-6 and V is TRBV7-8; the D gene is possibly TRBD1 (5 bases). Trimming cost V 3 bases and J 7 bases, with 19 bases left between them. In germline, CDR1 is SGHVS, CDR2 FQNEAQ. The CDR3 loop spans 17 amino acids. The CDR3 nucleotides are TGTGCCAGCAGCTTTGGGGACTTTGCCCTTGGGAATTCACCCCTCCACTTT. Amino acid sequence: CASSFGDFALGNSPLHF. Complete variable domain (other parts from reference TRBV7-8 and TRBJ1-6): GAGVSQSPRYKVAKRGQDVALRCDPISGHVSLFWYQQALGQGPEFLTYFQNEAQLDKSGLPSDRFFAERPEGSVSTLKIQRTQQEDSAVYLCASSFGDFALGNSPLHFGNGTRLTVT.

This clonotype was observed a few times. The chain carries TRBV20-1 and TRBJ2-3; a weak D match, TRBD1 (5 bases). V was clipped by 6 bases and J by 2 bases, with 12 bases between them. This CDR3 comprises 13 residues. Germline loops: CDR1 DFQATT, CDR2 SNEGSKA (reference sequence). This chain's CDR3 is CSADDSNTDTQYF. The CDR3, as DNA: TGCAGTGCGGATGACAGCAACACAGATACGCAGTATTTT.

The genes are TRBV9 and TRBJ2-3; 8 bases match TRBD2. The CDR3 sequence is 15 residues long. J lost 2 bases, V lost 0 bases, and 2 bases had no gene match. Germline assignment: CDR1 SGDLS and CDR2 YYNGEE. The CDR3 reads CASSVELAATDTQYF. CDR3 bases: TGTGCCAGCAGCGTAGAACTAGCGGCCACAGATACGCAGTATTTT. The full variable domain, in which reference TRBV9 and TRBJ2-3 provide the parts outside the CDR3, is DSGVTQTPKHLITATGQRVTLRCSPRSGDLSVYWYQQSLDQGLQFLIQYYNGEERAKGNILERFSAQQFPDLHSELNLSSLELGDSALYFCASSVELAATDTQYFGPGTRLTVL.

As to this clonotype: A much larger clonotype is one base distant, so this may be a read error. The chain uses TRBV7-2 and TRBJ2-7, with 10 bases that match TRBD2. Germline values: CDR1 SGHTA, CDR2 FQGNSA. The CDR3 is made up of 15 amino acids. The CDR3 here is CACSKREGSLHEQYF. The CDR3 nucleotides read TGTGCCTGCAGCAAGCGGGAGGGATCTCTTCATGAGCAGTACTTC.

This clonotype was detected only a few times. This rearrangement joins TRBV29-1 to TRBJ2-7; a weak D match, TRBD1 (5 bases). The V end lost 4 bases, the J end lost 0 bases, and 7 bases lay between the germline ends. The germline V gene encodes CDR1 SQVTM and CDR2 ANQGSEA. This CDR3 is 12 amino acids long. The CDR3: CSVAGPSYEQYF. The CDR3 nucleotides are TGCAGCGTTGCAGGGCCCTCCTACGAGCAGTACTTC.

The CDR3 DNA follows: TGCAGTGCTAGAGTTGGCGGGGGGGGTTTTGATGAGCAGTTCTTC. This sequence encodes CSARVGGGGFDEQFF. The genes are TRBV20-1 and TRBJ2-1; 9 nucleotides align to TRBD2. The germline V gene encodes CDR1 DFQATT and CDR2 SNEGSKA (reference sequence). The CDR3 runs 15 residues. V lost 1 base and J lost 8; bases outside the gene matches: 9.

This chain's CDR3 is CASSSLETESNDGYTF. For the CDR3, the DNA is TGTGCCAGCAGTTCCCTAGAAACCGAGTCCAATGATGGCTACACCTTC. This chain connects TRBV6-5 to TRBJ1-2; unclear D gene. Germline CDR1 is MNHEY and CDR2 is SVGAGI. V lost 4 bases and J lost 6, with 21 bases in between. The CDR3 contains 16 residues.

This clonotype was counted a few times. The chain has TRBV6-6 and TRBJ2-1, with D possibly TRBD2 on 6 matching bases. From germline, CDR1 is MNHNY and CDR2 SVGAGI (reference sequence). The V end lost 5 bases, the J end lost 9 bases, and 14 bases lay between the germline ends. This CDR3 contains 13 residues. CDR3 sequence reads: CASSAPEGREQFF. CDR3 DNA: TGTGCCAGCAGTGCCCCGGAGGGCCGTGAGCAGTTCTTC.

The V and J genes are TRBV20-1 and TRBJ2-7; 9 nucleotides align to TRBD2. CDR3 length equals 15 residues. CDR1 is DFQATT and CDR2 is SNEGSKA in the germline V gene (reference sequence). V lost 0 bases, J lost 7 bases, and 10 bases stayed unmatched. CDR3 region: CSARDTGLAAWEQYF. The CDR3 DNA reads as TGCAGTGCTAGAGATACGGGACTAGCTGCTTGGGAGCAGTACTTC.

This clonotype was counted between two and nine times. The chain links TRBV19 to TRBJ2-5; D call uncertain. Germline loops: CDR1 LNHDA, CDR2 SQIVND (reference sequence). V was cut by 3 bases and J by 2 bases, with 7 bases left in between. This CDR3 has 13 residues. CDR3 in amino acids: CASSIGPQETQYF. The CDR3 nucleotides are TGTGCCAGTAGTATCGGGCCTCAAGAGACCCAGTACTTC.

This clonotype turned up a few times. Written as DNA, the CDR3 is TGTGCCAGCAGCTGGGGACAGGGGAGCGCCTACGAGCAGTACTTC. Its translation is CASSWGQGSAYEQYF. V and J are TRBV14 and TRBJ2-7, with 10 bases lining up with TRBD1. Per the germline V gene, CDR1 is SGHDN and CDR2 is FVKESK. V shed 5 bases, J shed 2 bases, and the junction held 6 bases outside the gene matches. The CDR3 sequence is 15 residues long.

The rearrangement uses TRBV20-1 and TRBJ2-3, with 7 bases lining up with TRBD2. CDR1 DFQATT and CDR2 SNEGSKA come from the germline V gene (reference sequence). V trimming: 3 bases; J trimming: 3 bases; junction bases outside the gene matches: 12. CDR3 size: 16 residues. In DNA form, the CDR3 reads TGCAGTGCTAGTGGAGCGGGACGCAGAGGGACAGATACGCAGTATTTT. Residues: CSASGAGRRGTDTQYF.

CDR3 amino acids: CASSQAGYSYEQYF. Here the CDR3 DNA reads TGCGCCAGCAGCCAAGCTGGTTACTCCTACGAGCAGTACTTC. The rearrangement uses TRBV4-3 and TRBJ2-7; D ambiguous. The V end lost 1 base, the J end lost 0 bases, and 7 bases lay between the germline ends. Germline CDR1 is LGHNA and CDR2 is YSLEER. CDR3 length: 14 amino acids.

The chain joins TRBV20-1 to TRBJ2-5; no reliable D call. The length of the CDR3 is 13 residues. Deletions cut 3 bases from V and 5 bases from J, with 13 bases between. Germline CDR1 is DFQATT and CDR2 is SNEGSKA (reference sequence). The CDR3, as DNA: TGCAGTGCTAGGGTGGGGTCTCGGGAGACCCAGTACTTC. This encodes CSARVGSRETQYF.